This T cell receptor (beta chain) was sequenced in a study of OX40 agonist ivuxolimab in advanced cancers. Turning to the overall study: The costimulatory receptor OX40 (CD134) was targeted by ivuxolimab, a fully human IgG2 agonistic monoclonal antibody. Intravenous ivuxolimab was administered to patients every 2 weeks at six dose levels: 0.01, 0.1, 0.3, 1.5, 3 and 10 mg/kg. Peripheral TCRbeta sequencing was intended to test whether TCR sequence diversity was altered and clonal T-cell expansion was caused by ivuxolimab. In the dose-escalation cohort, 65% to 85% of patients were male, and the mean age was approximately 60 years with a range of roughly 23 to 79. Partial responses were achieved by three dose-escalation patients, of whom one had hepatocellular carcinoma and two had cutaneous melanoma. The paper describes the monotherapy dose-escalation part (N of about 57 patients) of the phase I trial of ivuxolimab. Patients were allowed to have had prior anti-PD-1, anti-PD-L1 or anti-CTLA-4 therapy, and 40% of the dose-escalation patients had previously received checkpoint inhibitors. Of the roughly 50 dose-escalation patients, hepatocellular carcinoma was present in about 20, melanoma in some 15, renal cell carcinoma in 9 and head and neck cancer in 9.

Relative to germline, V is 0 bases shorter and J is 3 bases shorter, with 11 bases between their ends. The CDR3 runs 16 amino acids, cysteine and phenylalanine included. The DNA shown is the 48-base CDR3, in frame from base 1. The germline V gene provides CDR1 SNHLY and CDR2 FYNNEI. Patients with autoimmune disease history or receiving systemic immunosuppression were excluded from the trial. Peripheral blood for TCR sequencing was drawn from every dose cohort at baseline, at cycle 4 day 1 and at cycle 7 day 1. The samples were drawn from a first-in-human, open-label, multicenter phase I dose-escalation trial of ivuxolimab. Adults with locally advanced or metastatic melanoma, renal cell carcinoma, hepatocellular carcinoma or head and neck squamous cell carcinoma were enrolled in the trial. CD4+ and CD8+ T cells were sorted separately from peripheral blood before TCR sequencing. The paper as a whole reports these results and caveats: In the 0.1-3.0 mg/kg groups, partial responders were among the patients with the lowest normalized peripheral clonal expansion, particularly in CD8+ T cells. At doses of 0.1 to 3.0 mg/kg, clonal expansion of both CD4+ and CD8+ T cells in blood was seen between baseline and week 6. Low levels of normalized T-cell clonal expansion were also shown by some nonresponding patients. After ivuxolimab, more expanded clones were found on average in CD8+ T cells than in CD4+ T cells. The antigen specificity of the clonally expanded peripheral T cells was not determined.

Genomic DNA was isolated from the sorted cells so that the TCRbeta CDR3 region could be sequenced. TCRbeta CDR3 regions were sequenced using the immunoSEQ Assay. Sourced from immuneACCESS, this table was stored by TCRdb with only in-frame sequences that have V and J called. A share of the clones is absent; for the studies checked, an unresolved V gene accounts for under half, and the remainder has no known explanation. This sample has 80,000 or so clones in its table, and 80% to 95% of those were observed once. About 1.8% of the sample comes from the top ten. As concerns this clone: This receptor's antigen is unknown. Base qualities are not recorded, but no much larger clone differs from it by a single base.

The chain joins TRBV2 to TRBJ2-2; the D gene cannot be resolved reliably. The clonotype originates from an adult with an advanced solid tumor such as melanoma, head and neck, liver or kidney cancer. The sequencing used CD4+ or CD8+ T cells sorted from blood, collected in a trial of the OX40 agonist ivuxolimab. The DNA sequence follows: TGTGCCAGCAGTGAAGCGGGTAGCCGAGACACCGGGGAGCTGTTTTTT. Its translation is CASSEAGSRDTGELFF.